The present TCR beta chain was sequenced within a study of CD8 T cells in ankylosing spondylitis. Overall study findings and caveats: Characteristic of ankylosing spondylitis blood, it appeared, was a TCR beta motif comprising fewer than 10 highly homologous variants. In the blood and synovial fluid of reactive arthritis, some motif variants had been previously reported.

TCRdb ran MiXCR on the 5' RACE reads and lists one entry per CDR3 protein. The sample shows some 38,000 distinct CDR3 sequences, roughly 3% of them seen only once. CDR1 SGDLS and CDR2 YYNGEE come from the germline V gene. V lost 3 bases to trimming and J lost 2 bases, with 8 bases between them. The CDR3 extends over 13 amino acids. This clonotype is termed medium-sized. What it binds is unknown. This sequence joins TRBV9 and TRBJ2-5; D gene uncertain. This TCR came from a male donor with ankylosing spondylitis or in good health (not recorded which). The material sequenced was blood, either unsorted or a sorted T cell fraction (not recorded which). Here the CDR3 DNA reads TGTGCCAGCAGCGGACAAGATCAAGAGACCCAGTACTTC. This sequence encodes CASSGQDQETQYF.